Sequencing of this T cell receptor (beta chain) was carried out in a study of human versus mouse CDR3 diversity and MHC coevolution. Germline V gene data show CDR1 as GTSNPN and CDR2 as SVGIG (reference sequence). The CDR3 spans 13 residues. Trimming took 1 base from V and 2 from J, leaving 8 bases between them. TCRdb's copy holds only in-frame clones and misses some; the assay was immunoSEQ multiplex PCR. The repertoire holds roughly 86,000 clones, 80% to 95% seen once, with approximately 1.5% in the top ten. The sample taken for sequencing was naive CD4+ T cells from blood. Noted subset: CD45RO-negative CD62L-positive naive CD4 T cells. The TCR sequence derives from a person aged 25 to 69 in good health. The chain carries TRBV30 and TRBJ1-1, with D hard to call. The CDR3 DNA reads as TGTGCCTGGAGTGGACGGGTTAACACTGAAGCTTTCTTT. Its translation is CAWSGRVNTEAFF. Full variable domain (missing parts from reference TRBV30 and TRBJ1-1): SQTIHQWPATLVQPVGSPLSLECTVEGTSNPNLYWYRQAAGRGLQLLFYSVGIGQISSEVPQNLSASRPQDRQFILSSKKLLLSDSGFYLCAWSGRVNTEAFFGQGTRLTVV.